This T cell receptor delta chain was identified during a study of γδ T cells in repeated Plasmodium falciparum infection. Study background: Age- and gender-matched Australian children served as comparison for malaria-exposed Malian children. Samples were taken at baseline, before some infections, and 21 days after each. Over approximately 640 days, donors received four mosquito-bite P. falciparum NF54 infections.

Vgamma9/Vdelta2+ and Vdelta2-negative gammadelta T cells were flow-sorted from PBMC for bulk sequencing. Looked up from germline, CDR1 is TSWWSYY and CDR2 is QGS. The CDR3 runs 19 residues. Both TRG and TRD chains were sequenced from each sorted sample. TCRdb re-called the multiplex PCR reads using CATT. This table holds 75,000 to 100,000 delta-chain clones, 1.4% found once. This clone was seen a handful of times. A far larger clone is one nucleotide away, so this likely arose from a read error. The same CDR3 is also encoded by other DNA sequences in this sample. This sequence joins TRDV1 and TRDJ1; tentative D call: TRDD2 (6 bases). The source is a pool of human donors (malaria-infected and uninfected, not separated). The sample consisted of gamma-delta T cells from blood. The CDR3 sequence is CALGAFRRPPGPYTDKLIF. The CDR3 DNA sequence: TGTGCTCTTGGGGCCTTCCGAAGACCTCCCGGACCGTACACCGATAAACTCATCTTC.